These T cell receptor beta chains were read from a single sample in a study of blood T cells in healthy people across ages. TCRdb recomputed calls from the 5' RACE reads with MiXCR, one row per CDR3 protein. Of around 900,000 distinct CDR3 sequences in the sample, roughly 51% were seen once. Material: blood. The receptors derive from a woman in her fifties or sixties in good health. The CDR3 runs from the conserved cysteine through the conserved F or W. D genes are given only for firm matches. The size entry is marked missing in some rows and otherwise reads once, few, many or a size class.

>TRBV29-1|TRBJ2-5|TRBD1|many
TGCAGCGTTGGAGGGGGCAGGGAGTACCAAGAGACCCAGTACTTC
CSVGGGREYQETQYF
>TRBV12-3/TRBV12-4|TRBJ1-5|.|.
TGTGCCAGCACTGGGGTTAGCAATCAGCCCCAGCATTTT
CASTGVSNQPQHF
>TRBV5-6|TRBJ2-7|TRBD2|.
TGTGCCAGCAGCACCCCGGATGGGAGCGGGAACTCTACCTACGAGCAGTACTTC
CASSTPDGSGNSTYEQYF
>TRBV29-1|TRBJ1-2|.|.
TGCAGCGTTGAACCCCCAGACTATGGCTACACCTTC
CSVEPPDYGYTF
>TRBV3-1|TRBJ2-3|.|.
TGTGCCAGCAGCCAAATCTGGGGGACGCAGTATTTT
CASSQIWGTQYF
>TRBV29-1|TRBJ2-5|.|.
TGCAGCGTTGGAGAGACACCCTACGTGGAGCAGTACTTC
CSVGETPYVEQYF
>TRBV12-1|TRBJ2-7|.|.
TGTGCCAGCAGCTTTCCCCGGGACAGTTCCTACGAGCAGTACTTC
CASSFPRDSSYEQYF
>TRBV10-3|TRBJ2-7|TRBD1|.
TGTGCCATCAGTGAGCCGACAGGGGGACTTAGCTACGAGCAGTACTTC
CAISEPTGGLSYEQYF
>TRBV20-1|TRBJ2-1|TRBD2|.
TGCAGTGCTGAGGTAGCGGGAGTATACAATGAGCAGTTCTTC
CSAEVAGVYNEQFF
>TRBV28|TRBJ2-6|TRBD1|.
TGTGCCAGCAGGCGAAGCGGACAGGGCCACTCTGGGGCCAACGTCCTGACTTTC
CASRRSGQGHSGANVLTF
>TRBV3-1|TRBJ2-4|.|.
TGTGCCAGCAGCCAAGCGAGACAGATAGCCAAAAACATTCAGTACTTC
CASSQARQIAKNIQYF
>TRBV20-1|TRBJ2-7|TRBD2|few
TGCAGTGCTAGGTCCGTCGGGACTAGCTCCTACGAGCAGTACTTC
CSARSVGTSSYEQYF
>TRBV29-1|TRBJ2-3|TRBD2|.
TGCAGCGTTGAAGGGGCCCCGGGGGGTACGCAGTATTTT
CSVEGAPGGTQYF
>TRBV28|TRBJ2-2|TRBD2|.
TGTGCCAGCAGTCCTCTTAGCGGGAGGACCGGGGAGCTGTTTTTT
CASSPLSGRTGELFF
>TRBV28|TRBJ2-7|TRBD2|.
TGTGCCAGCAGACCTGAAGGGACTAGCGGGAGCTACGAGCAGTACTTC
CASRPEGTSGSYEQYF
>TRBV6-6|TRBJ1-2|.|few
TGTGCCAGCAGCTCTAATGACGGGACCTATGGCTACACCTTC
CASSSNDGTYGYTF
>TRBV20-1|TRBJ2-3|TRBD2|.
TGCAGTGCTGATACCCGAGCGGGAAGGACAGATACGCAGTATTTT
CSADTRAGRTDTQYF
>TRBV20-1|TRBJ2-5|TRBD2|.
TGCAGTGCTAGAGTGCTAGCGGGAGGCCCTCTAGAGACCCAGTACTTC
CSARVLAGGPLETQYF
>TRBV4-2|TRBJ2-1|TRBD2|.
TGTGCCAGCAGCCAACTAGCGGGGCTCTCCTACAATGAGCAGTTCTTC
CASSQLAGLSYNEQFF
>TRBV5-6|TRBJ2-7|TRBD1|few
TGTGCCAGCAGCTTGCTGGACAGGGGGTTTGGTGAGCAGTACTTC
CASSLLDRGFGEQYF
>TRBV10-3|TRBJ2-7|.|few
TGTGCCACCGAGACAGAGTCCTACGAGCAGTACTTC
CATETESYEQYF
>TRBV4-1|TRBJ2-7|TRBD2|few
TGCGCCAGCAGCCAAGATCGGGAGACTAGCGGGACCGACGAGCAGTACTTC
CASSQDRETSGTDEQYF
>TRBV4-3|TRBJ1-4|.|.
TGCGCCAGCAGCCAAGATCAAGGGCTAGCAAATGAAAAACTGTTTTTT
CASSQDQGLANEKLFF
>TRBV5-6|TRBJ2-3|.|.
TGTGCCAGCAGCTTTTTCGCTTCTCCAATCACAGATACGCAGTATTTT
CASSFFASPITDTQYF
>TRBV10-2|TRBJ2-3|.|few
TGCGCCAGCAGTATTAACTTGGGAGATACGCAGTATTTT
CASSINLGDTQYF